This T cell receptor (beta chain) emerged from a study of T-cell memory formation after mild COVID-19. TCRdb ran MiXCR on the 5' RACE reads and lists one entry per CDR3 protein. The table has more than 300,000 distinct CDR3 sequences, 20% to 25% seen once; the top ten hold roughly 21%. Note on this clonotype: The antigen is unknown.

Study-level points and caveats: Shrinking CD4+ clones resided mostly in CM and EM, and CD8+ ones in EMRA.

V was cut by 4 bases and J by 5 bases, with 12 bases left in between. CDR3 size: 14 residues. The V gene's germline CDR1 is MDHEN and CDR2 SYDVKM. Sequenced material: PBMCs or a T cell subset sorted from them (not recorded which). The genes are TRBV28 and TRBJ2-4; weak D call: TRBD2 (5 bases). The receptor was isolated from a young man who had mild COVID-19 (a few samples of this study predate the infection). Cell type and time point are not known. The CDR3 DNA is TGTGCCAGCAGTTATTACCGGGGAGAAAACATTCAGTACTTC. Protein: CASSYYRGENIQYF.